What follows describes a single TCR beta chain. What it binds is unknown. Germline V gene data show CDR1 as SGHVS and CDR2 as FQNEAQ. V gave up 1 base and J gave up 7 bases; unmatched junction bases: 9. This CDR3 is built from 16 residues. TCRdb re-derived calls from the 5' RACE reads in MiXCR, one entry per CDR3 protein. The repertoire consists of hundreds of thousands of distinct CDR3 sequences, with 21% occurring once and the leading ten covering 4.3%. The data were taken from a study of identical twins. Study-wide results and caveats: Insertions were reduced in abundant cord blood beta clonotypes but not in memory repertoires.

Separately, the same data were catalogued under a study of T cells expressing NK-cell markers. That work adds: According to the study, TCR beta repertoires originated from sorted CD3+CD56+NKG2C+, CD3+CD56+NKG2C- and CD3+CD56-NKG2C+ T cells. There were a few donors in whom these clonotypes also led the CD3+CD56-NKG2C+ fraction. The study left the HCMV specificity of expanded NKG2C+ T cell clones unresolved.

Specimen: PBMCs. The chain uses TRBV7-8 and TRBJ2-1; 8 bases fit TRBD2. The sequence was obtained from a woman aged 18-29 years in good health. The CDR3 sequence: CASSLEVAGGKNEQFF. In nucleotides, the CDR3 is TGTGCCAGCAGCTTAGAGGTGGCGGGGGGCAAGAATGAGCAGTTCTTC. The full variable domain, completed using reference TRBV7-8 and TRBJ2-1, is GAGVSQSPRYKVAKRGQDVALRCDPISGHVSLFWYQQALGQGPEFLTYFQNEAQLDKSGLPSDRFFAERPEGSVSTLKIQRTQQEDSAVYLCASSLEVAGGKNEQFFGPGTRLTVL.